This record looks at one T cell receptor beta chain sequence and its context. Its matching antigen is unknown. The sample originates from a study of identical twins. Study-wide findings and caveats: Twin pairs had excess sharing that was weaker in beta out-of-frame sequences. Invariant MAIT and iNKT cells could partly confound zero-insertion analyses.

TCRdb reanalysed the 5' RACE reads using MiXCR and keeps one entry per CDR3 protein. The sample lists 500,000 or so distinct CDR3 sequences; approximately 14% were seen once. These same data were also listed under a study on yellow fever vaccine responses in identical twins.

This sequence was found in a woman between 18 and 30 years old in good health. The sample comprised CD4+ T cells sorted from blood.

The CDR3 reads CASSFTGGTGETQYF. CDR3 DNA sequence: TGTGCCAGCAGCTTTACGGGGGGGACCGGAGAGACCCAGTACTTC. The chain carries TRBV7-2 and TRBJ2-5; 8 bases are shared with TRBD2. The germline CDR1 and CDR2 sequences are SGHTA and FQGNSA. J lost 4 bases, V lost 3 bases, and 7 bases had no gene match. The CDR3 spans 15 residues. The full variable domain, with the rest looked up from reference TRBV7-2 and TRBJ2-5, is GAGVSQSPSNKVTEKGKDVELRCDPISGHTALYWYRQSLGQGLEFLIYFQGNSAPDKSGLPSDRFSAERTGGSVSTLTIQRTQQEDSAVYLCASSFTGGTGETQYFGPGTRLLVL.